What follows are 20 T cell receptor beta chains derived from one specimen sequenced in a study of early T cells in non-severe SARS-CoV-2 infection. TCRdb re-called the 5' RACE reads through MiXCR, storing one row per CDR3 protein. The top ten clones hold 4% to 5% of a sample with tens of thousands of distinct CDR3 sequences, approximately 14% of them seen once. Material: whole blood. The source of these receptors is an adult who was a healthcare worker with PCR-confirmed SARS-CoV-2 infection or an uninfected control (not recorded which).

The CDR3 sequence is CASSRTGDGYTF. The CDR3 coding sequence is TGTGCCAGCAGCCGGACAGGGGATGGCTACACCTTC. The chain links TRBV14 to TRBJ1-2; 9 bases are shared with TRBD1. Germline V gives CDR1 SGHDN, CDR2 FVKESK. V was clipped by 4 bases and J by 6 bases; unmatched bases: 0. The length of the CDR3 is 12 residues.

The chain links TRBV6-1 to TRBJ1-4; 9 bases fit TRBD1. Germline CDR1 MNHNS, CDR2 SASEGT. The CDR3 runs to 14 residues. Trimming took 6 bases from V and 7 from J; bases not matched to a gene: 6. CDR3 residues: CASRGTGYGEKLFF. The CDR3 DNA reads as TGTGCCAGCAGAGGGACAGGGTATGGTGAAAAACTGTTTTTT.

This clonotype was seen repeatedly, ten times or more. This rearrangement joins TRBV5-6 to TRBJ2-2; D uncertain. V lost 4 bases to trimming and J lost 5 bases, with 9 bases between them. The germline CDR1 and CDR2 sequences are SGHDT and YYEEEE. The CDR3 has 13 residues. The CDR3 loop reads CASSPRVTGELFF. The CDR3 DNA follows: TGTGCCAGCAGCCCCCGTGTTACCGGGGAGCTGTTTTTT.

This clonotype was observed a handful of times. This chain uses TRBV6-5 with TRBJ2-7; perhaps TRBD2 as D (6 bases). Per germline, CDR1 MNHEY and CDR2 SVGAGI. CDR3 length: 15 residues. V gave up 5 bases and J gave up 5 bases, with 19 bases separating them. The CDR3 spells CASSRGGTTSDEQYF. DNA for the CDR3: TGTGCCAGCAGTCGCGGCGGGACGACATCCGACGAGCAGTACTTC.

This rearrangement joins TRBV7-9 to TRBJ2-3; tentative D call: TRBD2 (5 bases). CDR1 and CDR2 (germline): SEHNR, FQNEAQ (reference sequence). Trimming pared 4 bases from V and 4 bases from J, leaving 24 bases between. The CDR3 contains 18 residues. The CDR3 DNA reads as TGTGCCAGCAGCTATAGGGCGGGCCCACTCGTCGGGGCAGATACGCAGTATTTT. Translation: CASSYRAGPLVGADTQYF.

The chain recombines TRBV9 with TRBJ2-1; D not resolved. Looked up from germline, CDR1 is SGDLS and CDR2 is YYNGEE. This CDR3 is built from 15 residues. V was shortened by 0 bases and J by 2 bases, with 9 bases between the two germline ends. CDR3 sequence: CASSVAGIPYNEQFF. The DNA of the CDR3 is TGTGCCAGCAGCGTAGCCGGTATACCCTACAATGAGCAGTTCTTC.

Many counts were recorded for this clonotype. V usage is TRBV12-3 or TRBV12-4 and J usage is TRBJ1-5, with TRBD1 as a possible D gene (6 bases). The ends were cut back, 5 bases at V and 3 bases at J, with 17 bases in the middle. This CDR3 spans 16 amino acids. CDR3 sequence: CASSGGTQGANQPQHF. CDR3 sequence (DNA): TGTGCCAGCAGTGGGGGGACACAGGGAGCCAATCAGCCCCAGCATTTT.

This chain connects TRBV12-3 or TRBV12-4 to TRBJ2-1; D might be TRBD1 (5 bases). This CDR3 is 14 amino acids long. Trimming left V 1 base short and J 9 bases short, with 13 bases between. As DNA, the CDR3 is TGTGCCAGCAGTTTAGGGGGCTACAATACTGAGCAGTTCTTC. Protein: CASSLGGYNTEQFF.

J is TRBJ1-4 and V is TRBV12-3 or TRBV12-4; tentative D call: TRBD1 (5 bases). V shed 1 base and J shed 8 bases, with 17 bases lying between them. The CDR3 spans 16 residues. CDR3 nucleotide sequence: TGTGCCAGCAGTTTAGAGGACCGGTACCAGGGAGAAAAACTGTTTTTT. This encodes CASSLEDRYQGEKLFF.

This clonotype was detected only a few times. At one end, the junction sequence differs from germline, possibly due to a read error. The V and J genes are TRBV9 and TRBJ2-1; 7 bases are shared with TRBD1. Germline values: CDR1 SGDLS, CDR2 YYNGEE. The CDR3 sequence is 14 residues long. The CDR3 protein is CASNVGGRYNEQFF. CDR3 DNA sequence: TGTGCCAGCAACGTAGGGGGCCGCTACAATGAGCAGTTCTTC.

The table lists this clonotype with many counts. The genes are TRBV7-9 and TRBJ1-1; TRBD1 matches at 8 bases. The length of the CDR3 is 15 residues. Germline V gives CDR1 SEHNR, CDR2 FQNEAQ (reference sequence). Trimming cost V 5 bases and J 1 base; bases outside gene matches: 6. DNA for the CDR3: TGTGCCAGCAGCCAAAGACAGGGGCCGAACACTGAAGCTTTCTTT. Residues: CASSQRQGPNTEAFF. Full variable domain (rest looked up from reference TRBV7-9 and TRBJ1-1): DTGVSQNPRHKITKRGQNVTFRCDPISEHNRLYWYRQTLGQGPEFLTYFQNEAQLEKSRLLSDRFSAERPKGSFSTLEIQRTEQGDSAMYLCASSQRQGPNTEAFFGQGTRLTVV.

This clonotype was seen ten or more times. This chain links TRBV2 with TRBJ1-1; D is ambiguous. Germline assignment: CDR1 SNHLY and CDR2 FYNNEI. The V end was cut by 7 bases, the J end by 1 base, with 7 bases between. The CDR3 extends over 12 amino acids. The CDR3 is CASNMENTEAFF. As DNA, the CDR3 is TGTGCCAGCAATATGGAGAACACTGAAGCTTTCTTT.

The V call is TRBV10-3, the J call TRBJ1-2, with D uncertain. Between the trimmed V and J ends, which lost 7 bases and 6 bases, there was a span of 12 bases. This CDR3 comprises 12 residues. Germline values: CDR1 ENHRY, CDR2 SYGVKD. The DNA for the CDR3 is TGTGCCATCACCGACGAGGGTGATGGCTACACCTTC. This codes for CAITDEGDGYTF.

This clonotype was picked up a small number of times. One end of the junction is discordant with germline, which a read error may explain. The chain recombines TRBV2 with TRBJ2-6; TRBD2 is a possible D gene (5 bases). The CDR3 extends over 13 amino acids. From germline, CDR1 is SNHLY and CDR2 FYNNEI. CDR3 DNA: TGTGTCAGCCTACGGGATGGGGCCAACGTCCTGACTTTC. Its translation is CVSLRDGANVLTF.

This clonotype has at least ten counts. V and J are TRBV5-6 and TRBJ1-1; D not certain. CDR1 is SGHDT and CDR2 is YYEEEE in the germline V gene. CDR3 length: 13 residues. V was trimmed by 0 bases and J by 4 bases, leaving 7 bases between them. The CDR3 DNA follows: TGTGCCAGCAGCTTGGTGCGGGGCACTGAAGCTTTCTTT. This translates into CASSLVRGTEAFF. Full variable domain (remainder filled in from reference TRBV5-6 and TRBJ1-1): DAGVTQSPTHLIKTRGQQVTLRCSPKSGHDTVSWYQQALGQGPQFIFQYYEEEERQRGNFPDRFSGHQFPNYSSELNVNALLLGDSALYLCASSLVRGTEAFFGQGTRLTVV.

This clonotype was recorded a few times. This chain uses TRBV28 with TRBJ1-1, with 7 bases lining up with TRBD1. The germline V gene encodes CDR1 MDHEN and CDR2 SYDVKM. With V trimmed by 7 bases and J by 8 bases, 7 bases remained unmatched. CDR3 length: 12 amino acids. The CDR3 protein is CASTDRVFEAFF. CDR3 nucleotides: TGTGCCAGCACCGACAGGGTATTCGAAGCTTTCTTT.

This clonotype occurred many times. This rearrangement joins TRBV19 to TRBJ2-4, with D possibly matching TRBD1 (6 bases). This CDR3 comprises 13 residues. Trimming took off 8 bases at V and 5 bases at J, with 13 bases between the two ends. Per germline, CDR1 LNHDA and CDR2 SQIVND (reference sequence). The CDR3 sequence is CASENRDQNIQYF. As DNA, the CDR3 is TGTGCCAGTGAGAACAGGGACCAAAACATTCAGTACTTC.

This chain joins TRBV7-2 and TRBJ2-2; no firm D call. Germline V lookup: CDR1 SGHTA, CDR2 FQGNSA. The CDR3 spans 16 residues. V lost 7 bases and J 2 bases, leaving 17 bases between the germline ends. DNA for the CDR3: TGTGCCAGCACCCCTGCTGGCCTACACAACACCGGGGAGCTGTTTTTT. The encoded protein is CASTPAGLHNTGELFF.

The genes are TRBV5-1 and TRBJ2-3; D call uncertain. The CDR3 covers 14 residues. Germline V lookup: CDR1 SGHRS, CDR2 YFSETQ. Trimming took 8 bases from V and 2 from J, leaving 15 bases between them. The CDR3 DNA reads as TGCGCCAGTACCAATGATGGGTACACAGATACGCAGTATTTT. Its protein product is CASTNDGYTDTQYF.

Regarding this clonotype: A much larger clone lies one base from this, so it may be a read error. V is TRBV6-2 or TRBV6-3 and J is TRBJ2-3; no clear D. CDR1 is MNHEY, CDR2 SVGEGT, per germline. The length of the CDR3 is 14 residues. The CDR3 DNA is TGTGCCAGCAGTCACTCAGTCAGCACAGATACGCAGTATTTT. This encodes CASSHSVSTDTQYF.